The 10 T cell receptor beta chains given below trace back to one sample, sequenced in a study of OX40 agonist ivuxolimab in advanced cancers. The data were produced by immunoSEQ multiplex PCR, yet TCRdb's version contains in-frame clones alone and is incomplete. The sample consists of about 62,000 clones, about 88% of them appearing once. The source was CD4+ or CD8+ T cells sorted from blood, collected in a trial of the OX40 agonist ivuxolimab. Receptors were obtained from an adult with an advanced solid tumor such as melanoma, head and neck, liver or kidney cancer.

This sequence joins TRBV6-5 and TRBJ2-3; 8 nucleotides match TRBD1. There are 15 residues in the CDR3. Losses at the gene ends were 4 bases for V and 1 base for J; bases not matched to a gene: 4. Germline V gene sequence: CDR1 MNHEY, CDR2 SVGAGI. DNA for the CDR3: TGTGCCAGCAGTTGGGGACAGGCAGGCACAGATACGCAGTATTTT. As protein: CASSWGQAGTDTQYF.

The chain combines TRBV6-5 with TRBJ2-1; tentative D call: TRBD1 (6 bases). Germline CDR1 and CDR2: MNHEY and SVGAGI. V shed 5 bases and J shed 6 bases, with 17 bases lying between them. This CDR3 contains 15 residues. DNA of the CDR3: TGTGCCAGCAGTGCGTACAGGGTCTTTGCCAATGAGCAGTTCTTC. This translates into CASSAYRVFANEQFF.

This clone was found once. The chain uses TRBV6-4 and TRBJ1-2; 7 nucleotides agree with TRBD1. From germline, CDR1 is MRHNA and CDR2 SNTAGT. The CDR3 is 13 residues long. V gave up 2 bases and J gave up 6 bases; unmatched junction bases: 3. The CDR3 DNA reads TGTGCCAGCAGTGACAGGGGGCTTGATGGCTACACCTTC. It specifies CASSDRGLDGYTF.

The rearrangement uses TRBV18 and TRBJ2-7, with a weak D call TRBD2 (6 bases). In germline, CDR1 is KGHSH, CDR2 LQKENI. This CDR3 is built from 18 residues. The germline V and J ends were trimmed by 4 bases and 1 base, with 23 bases remaining between them. CDR3 amino acids: CASSLFGTGVAGSYEQYF. DNA of the CDR3: TGTGCCAGCTCACTATTCGGGACCGGCGTGGCGGGGTCCTACGAGCAGTACTTC. The full variable domain, completed using reference TRBV18 and TRBJ2-7, is NAGVMQNPRHLVRRRGQEARLRCSPMKGHSHVYWYRQLPEEGLKFMVYLQKENIIDESGMPKERFSAEFPKEGPSILRIQQVVRGDSAAYFCASSLFGTGVAGSYEQYFGPGTRLTVT.

This chain links TRBV18 with TRBJ1-1; the D gene is possibly TRBD1 (5 bases). Per the germline V gene, CDR1 is KGHSH and CDR2 is LQKENI. This CDR3 has 14 residues. The V end lost 3 bases, the J end lost 4 bases, and 12 bases lay between the germline ends. Here the CDR3 reads CASSPWGRVTEAFF. DNA of the CDR3: TGTGCCAGCTCACCTTGGGGCAGAGTCACTGAAGCTTTCTTT.

This chain links TRBV11-2 with TRBJ2-1, with D uncertain. V was pared by 1 base and J by 2 bases, with 9 bases between. The V gene's germline CDR1 is SGHAT and CDR2 FQNNGV. The CDR3 extends over 15 amino acids. This CDR3 is CASSLAELAYNEQFF. The CDR3 DNA reads TGTGCCAGCAGCTTAGCGGAATTAGCCTACAATGAGCAGTTCTTC.

The chain uses TRBV27 and TRBJ2-2; D gene unclear. V was shortened by 2 bases and J by 7 bases, with 8 bases between the two germline ends. The CDR3 contains 13 residues. CDR1 is MNHEY, CDR2 SMNVEV, per germline (reference sequence). CDR3 DNA sequence: TGTGCCAGCAGTTTAGTACGTGGCGGGGAGCTGTTTTTT. Amino acid sequence: CASSLVRGGELFF.

The CDR3 nucleotides read TGCGCCAGCAGCCAAGGGACAGGGAGCCAGCCCCAGCATTTT. Translating gives CASSQGTGSQPQHF. The rearrangement links TRBV5-1 to TRBJ1-5; 9 bases are shared with TRBD1. Germline values: CDR1 SGHRS, CDR2 YFSETQ. V shed 4 bases and J 7 bases; nucleotides not matched to a gene: 6. There are 14 residues in the CDR3.

The chain carries TRBV7-8 and TRBJ1-1; D is uncertain. CDR1 is SGHVS and CDR2 is FQNEAQ in the germline V gene. The CDR3 has 14 residues. Trimming removed 1 base from V and 4 bases from J, with 10 bases in between. DNA of the CDR3: TGTGCCAGCAGCTTAGGGCGGTTCGGCACTGAAGCTTTCTTT. Residues: CASSLGRFGTEAFF.

The chain joins TRBV5-1 to TRBJ2-1; possibly TRBD1 or TRBD2 for D (5 bases each). The CDR3 has 13 residues. Looked up from germline, CDR1 is SGHRS and CDR2 is YFSETQ. The V end was cut by 4 bases, the J end by 12 bases, with 17 bases between. CDR3 nucleotide sequence: TGCGCCAGCAGCCCCGCGTGGGGGTCGCGGCAGTTCTTC. Amino acid sequence: CASSPAWGSRQFF.